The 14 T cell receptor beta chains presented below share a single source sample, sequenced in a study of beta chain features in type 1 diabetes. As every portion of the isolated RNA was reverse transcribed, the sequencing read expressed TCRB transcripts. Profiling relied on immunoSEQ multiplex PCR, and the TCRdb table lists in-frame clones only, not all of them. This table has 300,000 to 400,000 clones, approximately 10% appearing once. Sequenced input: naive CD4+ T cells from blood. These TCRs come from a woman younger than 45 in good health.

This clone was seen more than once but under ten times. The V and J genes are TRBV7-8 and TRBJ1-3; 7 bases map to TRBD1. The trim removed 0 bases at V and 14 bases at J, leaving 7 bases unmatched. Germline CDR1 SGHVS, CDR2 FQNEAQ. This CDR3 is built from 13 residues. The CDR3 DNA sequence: TGTGCCAGCAGCTTAGCCGTCCCGGGACAGCTATATTTT. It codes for CASSLAVPGQLYF.

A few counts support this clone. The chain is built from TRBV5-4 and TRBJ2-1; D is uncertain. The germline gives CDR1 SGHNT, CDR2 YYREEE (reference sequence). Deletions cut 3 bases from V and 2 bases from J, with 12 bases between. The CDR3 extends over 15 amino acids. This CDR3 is CASSSSPAPYNEQFF. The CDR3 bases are TGTGCCAGCAGCTCCTCCCCCGCGCCCTACAATGAGCAGTTCTTC.

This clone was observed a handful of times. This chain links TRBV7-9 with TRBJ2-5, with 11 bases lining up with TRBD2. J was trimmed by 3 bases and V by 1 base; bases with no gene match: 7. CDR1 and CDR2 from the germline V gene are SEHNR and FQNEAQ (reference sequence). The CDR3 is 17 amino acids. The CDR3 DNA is TGTGCCAGCAGCTTAGGTCTAGCGGGAGGTTGGAAAGAGACCCAGTACTTC. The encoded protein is CASSLGLAGGWKETQYF.

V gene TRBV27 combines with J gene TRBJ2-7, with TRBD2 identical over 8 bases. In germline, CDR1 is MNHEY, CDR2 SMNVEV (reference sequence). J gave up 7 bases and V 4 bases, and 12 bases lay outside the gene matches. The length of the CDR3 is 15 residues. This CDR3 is CASSSLGAGGGEQYF. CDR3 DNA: TGTGCCAGCAGTTCCCTTGGGGCGGGAGGTGGAGAGCAGTACTTC.

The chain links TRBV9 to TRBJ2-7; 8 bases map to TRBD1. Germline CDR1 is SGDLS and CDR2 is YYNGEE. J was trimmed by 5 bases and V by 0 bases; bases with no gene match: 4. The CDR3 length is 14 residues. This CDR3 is CASSVGQGTHEQYF. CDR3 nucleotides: TGTGCCAGCAGCGTAGGACAGGGGACGCACGAGCAGTACTTC.

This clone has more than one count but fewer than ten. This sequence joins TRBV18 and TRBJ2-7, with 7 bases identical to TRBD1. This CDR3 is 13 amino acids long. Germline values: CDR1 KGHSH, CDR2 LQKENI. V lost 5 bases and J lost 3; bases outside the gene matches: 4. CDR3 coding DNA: TGTGCCAGCTCAACGGACAGGAACTACGAGCAGTACTTC. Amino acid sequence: CASSTDRNYEQYF.

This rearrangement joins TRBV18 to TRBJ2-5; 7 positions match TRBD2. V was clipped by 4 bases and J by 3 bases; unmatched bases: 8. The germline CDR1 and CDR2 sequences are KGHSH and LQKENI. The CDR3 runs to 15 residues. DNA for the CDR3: TGTGCCAGCTCACTGCGGGAGTGGCCCAAAGAGACCCAGTACTTC. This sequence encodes CASSLREWPKETQYF.

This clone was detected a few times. The CDR3 region is CASILAGFGEQFF. In DNA, the CDR3 is TGTGCCAGCATACTAGCGGGATTCGGTGAGCAGTTCTTC. This chain uses TRBV6-5 with TRBJ2-1; 10 bases agree with TRBD2. Per germline, CDR1 MNHEY and CDR2 SVGAGI. The CDR3 spans 13 residues. The V gene end was trimmed by 7 bases and the J gene end by 9 bases; junction bases not matched to a gene: 6.

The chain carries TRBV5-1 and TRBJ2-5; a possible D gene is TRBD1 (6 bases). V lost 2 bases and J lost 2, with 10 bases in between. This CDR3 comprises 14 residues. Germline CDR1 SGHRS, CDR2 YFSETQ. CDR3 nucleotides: TGCGCCAGCAGCTTAAGGACAGAACAAGAGACCCAGTACTTC. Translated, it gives CASSLRTEQETQYF.

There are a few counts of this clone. CDR3 residues: CASSFIRGQGNEQFF. CDR3 nucleotides: TGTGCCAGCAGCTTTATTAGGGGTCAGGGCAATGAGCAGTTCTTC. The chain couples TRBV7-9 to TRBJ2-1; TRBD1 is a possible D gene (5 bases). Germline CDR1 is SEHNR and CDR2 is FQNEAQ (reference sequence). V was cut by 3 bases and J by 6 bases, with 15 bases left in between. The CDR3 length is 15 residues.

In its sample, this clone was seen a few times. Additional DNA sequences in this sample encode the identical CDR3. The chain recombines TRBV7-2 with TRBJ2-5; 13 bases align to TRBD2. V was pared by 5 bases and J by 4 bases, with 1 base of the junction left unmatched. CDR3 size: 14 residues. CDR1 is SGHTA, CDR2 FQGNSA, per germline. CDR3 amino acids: CASSRLAGGETQYF. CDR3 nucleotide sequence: TGTGCCAGCAGCCGACTAGCGGGAGGAGAGACCCAGTACTTC.

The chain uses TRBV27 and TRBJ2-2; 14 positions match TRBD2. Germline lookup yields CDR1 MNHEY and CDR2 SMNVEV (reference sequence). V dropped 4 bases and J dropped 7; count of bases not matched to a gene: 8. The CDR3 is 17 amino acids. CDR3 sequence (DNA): TGTGCCAGCAGTTCACCGGGACTAGCGGGAGCGAACGGGGAGCTGTTTTTT. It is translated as CASSSPGLAGANGELFF.

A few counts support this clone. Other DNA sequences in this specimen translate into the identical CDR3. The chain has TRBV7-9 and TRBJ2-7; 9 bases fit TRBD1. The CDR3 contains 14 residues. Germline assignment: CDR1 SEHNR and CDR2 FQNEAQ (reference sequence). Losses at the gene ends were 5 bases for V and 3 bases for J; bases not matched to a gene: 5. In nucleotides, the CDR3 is TGTGCCAGCAGCAAGGGACAGGGCAACTACGAGCAGTACTTC. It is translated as CASSKGQGNYEQYF.

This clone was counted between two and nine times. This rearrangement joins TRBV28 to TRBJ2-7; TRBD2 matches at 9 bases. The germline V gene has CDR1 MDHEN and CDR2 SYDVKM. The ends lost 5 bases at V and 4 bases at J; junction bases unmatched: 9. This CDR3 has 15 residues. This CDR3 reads CASSDPAGGSYEQYF. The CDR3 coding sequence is TGTGCCAGCAGTGATCCAGCGGGAGGTAGTTACGAGCAGTACTTC. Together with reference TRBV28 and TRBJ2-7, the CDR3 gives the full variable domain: DVKVTQSSRYLVKRTGEKVFLECVQDMDHENMFWYRQDPGLGLRLIYFSYDVKMKEKGDIPEGYSVSREKKERFSLILESASTNQTSMYLCASSDPAGGSYEQYFGPGTRLTVT.